A single sample is the source of the 29 T cell receptor beta chains below, sequenced in a study of blood T cells in healthy people across ages (dated by TCRdb to the mid-2010s). Libraries were constructed by 5' RACE. A second 7 to 11 cycle PCR used a sample-barcoded 5' primer and a J-beta primer mix. The public reads were reanalyzed by TCRdb: fastp trimming at Q25, MiXCR alignment, in-frame beta chains only. Under each unique CDR3 protein, matching rows form one entry showing the most common genes and DNA. The sample table holds 1.5 million to 2 million distinct CDR3 sequences, of which roughly two fifths were seen once. The ten top clones hold roughly 24% of the sample. Input material: blood. Receptor source: a human donor in good health.

The V and J genes are TRBV5-1 and TRBJ1-2; 8 bases align to TRBD1. V shed 4 bases and J 1 base; nucleotides not matched to a gene: 9. This CDR3 is 16 amino acids long. Germline CDR1 SGHRS, CDR2 YFSETQ. CDR3 in DNA: TGCGCCAGCAGCGGAGGGACAGGCCCCTTTAACTATGGCTACACCTTC. It codes for CASSGGTGPFNYGYTF.

The chain recombines TRBV12-3 or TRBV12-4 with TRBJ1-2; TRBD1 matches 11 bases. The CDR3 totals 14 residues. V lost 6 bases and J lost 7; bases outside the gene matches: 7. CDR3: CASSLGTGGFGYTF. CDR3 bases: TGTGCCAGCAGCCTAGGGACAGGGGGTTTTGGCTACACCTTC.

This rearrangement joins TRBV18 to TRBJ1-1, with D uncertain. This CDR3 region has 14 residues. Per germline, CDR1 KGHSH and CDR2 LQKENI. Trimming left V 3 bases short and J 4 bases short, with 12 bases between. CDR3 nucleotide sequence: TGTGCCAGCTCACCTTTAGACTCGACCACTGAAGCTTTCTTT. Protein sequence: CASSPLDSTTEAFF.

This clonotype was observed a handful of times. The chain joins TRBV10-2 to TRBJ2-1; D unclear. Trimming took 3 bases from V and 8 from J, leaving 8 bases between them. The CDR3 sequence is 12 residues long. CDR1 WSHSY and CDR2 SAAADI come from the germline V gene. The CDR3 coding sequence is TGCGCCAGCAGTGATCAGCTGGATGAGCAGTTCTTC. Amino acids: CASSDQLDEQFF.

This sequence joins TRBV4-3 and TRBJ2-7; D remains unclear. The J call is uncertain, as TRBJ1-2 better fits the DNA end. CDR3 length: 14 residues. The germline V gene encodes CDR1 LGHNA and CDR2 YSLEER. The CDR3 loop is CASSQDFQNSLYTF. The DNA for the CDR3 is TGCGCCAGCAGCCAAGATTTTCAGAATTCTCTCTACACCTTC.

V and J are TRBV12-3 or TRBV12-4 and TRBJ1-1; D is unclear. The V gene lost 5 bases and the J gene lost 4 bases, with 14 bases spanning the gap. The CDR3 covers 14 residues. CDR3 sequence (DNA): TGTGCCAGCAGTGCGGACTTCCCCGGCACTGAAGCTTTCTTT. Encoded protein: CASSADFPGTEAFF.

The table lists this clonotype with many counts. The chain combines TRBV29-1 with TRBJ2-7; 7 nucleotides match TRBD1. This CDR3 has 12 amino acids. Trimming removed 5 bases from V and 3 bases from J; junction bases left unmatched: 4. Germline V gene lookup returns CDR1 SQVTM and CDR2 ANQGSEA. The CDR3 reads CSVTGTDYEQYF. CDR3 bases: TGCAGCGTTACCGGGACAGACTACGAGCAGTACTTC.

This clonotype occurred a few times. V and J are TRBV29-1 and TRBJ1-2; weak D call: TRBD1 (5 bases). Germline CDR1 is SQVTM and CDR2 is ANQGSEA. This CDR3 spans 13 amino acids. Trimming removed 0 bases at V and 6 bases at J, with 11 bases between. In DNA form, the CDR3 reads TGCAGCGTTGAAGATCAGGGTATGAATGGCTACACCTTC. Translating gives CSVEDQGMNGYTF.

This clonotype occurred a few times. The chain has TRBV7-6 and TRBJ1-2; no firm D call. The germline V and J ends were trimmed by 7 bases and 0 bases, with 15 bases remaining between them. This CDR3 region has 15 residues. The V gene's germline CDR1 is SGHVS and CDR2 FNYEAQ. The CDR3 DNA reads TGTGCCAGCATCCACCCCGACAAATCTAACTATGGCTACACCTTC. This codes for CASIHPDKSNYGYTF.

The rearrangement uses TRBV27 and TRBJ1-2; D not certain. V was clipped by 5 bases and J by 3 bases, with 16 bases between them. Germline values: CDR1 MNHEY, CDR2 SMNVEV (reference sequence). The CDR3 consists of 15 residues. DNA of the CDR3: TGTGCCAGCAGTCCGGGTTGGCGGAGAGACTATGGCTACACCTTC. This gives the protein CASSPGWRRDYGYTF.

This clonotype was seen a few times. This chain joins TRBV2 and TRBJ1-2, with 9 bases fitting TRBD1. This CDR3 spans 14 amino acids. V gave up 8 bases and J gave up 6 bases; unmatched junction bases: 10. CDR1 and CDR2 (germline): SNHLY, FYNNEI. CDR3 DNA: TGTGCCAGCTGCACAGGGGGCGCGGGGAATGGCTACACCTTC. Translating it yields CASCTGGAGNGYTF. Combining the CDR3 with reference TRBV2 and TRBJ1-2 gives the whole variable domain EPEVTQTPSHQVTQMGQEVILRCVPISNHLYFYWYRQILGQKVEFLVSFYNNEISEKSEIFDDQFSVERPDGSNFTLKIRSTKLEDSAMYFCASCTGGAGNGYTFGSGTRLTVV.

This clonotype was observed a few times. This chain connects TRBV5-1 to TRBJ2-7, with TRBD2 matching over 8 bases. Looked up from germline, CDR1 is SGHRS and CDR2 is YFSETQ. Trimming removed 1 base from V and 2 bases from J; junction bases left unmatched: 5. CDR3 length: 15 residues. As DNA, the CDR3 is TGCGCCAGCAGCTTGCATGCGGGGGGAACCTACGAGCAGTACTTC. Amino acids: CASSLHAGGTYEQYF.

CDR3 in DNA: TGTGCCAGCAGTGACCTGGGCAATGAGCAGTTCTTC. It translates to CASSDLGNEQFF. This rearrangement joins TRBV6-1 to TRBJ2-1; no clear D gene. Germline CDR1 reads MNHNS; CDR2 reads SASEGT. V was cut by 3 bases and J by 6 bases, with 6 bases left in between. This CDR3 has 12 amino acids.

This chain joins TRBV20-1 and TRBJ2-3; D ambiguous. The germline CDR1 and CDR2 sequences are DFQATT and SNEGSKA (reference sequence). V was clipped by 0 bases and J by 0 bases, with 13 bases between them. This CDR3 spans 16 amino acids. In DNA form, the CDR3 reads TGCAGTGCTAGAGATGGCCGTAGGGCAAGCACAGATACGCAGTATTTT. Amino acid sequence: CSARDGRRASTDTQYF.

About this clonotype: This may stem from a read error, because a much larger clone lies one nucleotide away. The chain is built from TRBV29-1 and TRBJ2-7; TRBD1 matches 7 bases. The germline V gene encodes CDR1 SQVTM and CDR2 ANQGSEA. Losses at the gene ends were 3 bases for V and 1 base for J; bases not matched to a gene: 9. The length of the CDR3 is 15 residues. This chain's CDR3 is CSVDDQSGGSYEQYF. CDR3 DNA: TGCAGCGTTGACGATCAGTCAGGGGGTTCCTACGAGCAGTACTTC.

The V gene is TRBV4-2, the J gene TRBJ1-4, with a possible D match to TRBD1 (6 bases). CDR1 is LGHNA, CDR2 YNFKEQ, per germline. The length of the CDR3 is 14 residues. Trimming removed 1 base from V and 11 bases from J, with 14 bases in between. The CDR3 loop reads CASSQVGGRLKLFF. CDR3 DNA: TGTGCCAGCAGCCAAGTTGGGGGGCGACTGAAACTGTTTTTT.

V usage is TRBV7-4 and J usage is TRBJ1-4, with 8 bases identical to TRBD1. This CDR3 has 16 residues. Germline CDR1 and CDR2: SGHVT and SQSDAQ. V dropped 5 bases and J dropped 0; count of bases not matched to a gene: 5. CDR3 in DNA: TGTGCCAGCAGCCACCAACAGGGGGCAACTAATGAAAAACTGTTTTTT. Its protein product is CASSHQQGATNEKLFF.

Points on this clonotype: A single base separates this from a much larger clone, so it may be a read error. The chain carries TRBV10-3 and TRBJ2-6, with 11 bases aligning to TRBD2. The CDR3 is 20 amino acids. The germline V gene has CDR1 ENHRY and CDR2 SYGVKD. CDR3 DNA sequence: TGTGCCATCGGTGAGTCTAATCCCGGGACTAGCGGCCCTGGGGCCAACGTCCTGACTTTC. This codes for CAIGESNPGTSGPGANVLTF.

This clonotype was detected ten times or more. The rearrangement joins TRBV4-1 to TRBJ1-5, with 7 positions matching TRBD1. CDR3 length equals 14 residues. Trimming at V came to 2 bases and at J to 3 bases, leaving 1 base not matched to a gene. Germline loops: CDR1 MGHRA, CDR2 YSYEKL. The CDR3 DNA is TGCGCCAGCAGCCAAACAGGGGCCAATCAGCCCCAGCATTTT. As protein: CASSQTGANQPQHF.

The chain has TRBV7-6 and TRBJ2-1; TRBD2 matches 11 bases. The germline V gene has CDR1 SGHVS and CDR2 FNYEAQ. CDR3 length: 15 amino acids. V lost 4 bases and J lost 8; bases outside the gene matches: 7. CDR3 sequence (DNA): TGTGCCAGCAGCTCCCATAGCGGGGGGGCCGATGAGCAGTTCTTC. This translates into CASSSHSGGADEQFF.

In its sample, this clonotype was seen once. The chain couples TRBV2 to TRBJ2-1; 9 positions match TRBD2. This CDR3 spans 14 amino acids. With 11 bases clipped from V and 9 bases from J, the junction kept 14 bases outside the gene matches. Germline-derived CDR1 and CDR2 are SNHLY and FYNNEI. CDR3 in amino acids: CAARGGGGASEQFF. The CDR3 nucleotides are TGTGCCGCCCGGGGGGGCGGGGGGGCCTCTGAGCAGTTCTTC. Full variable domain (missing parts from reference TRBV2 and TRBJ2-1): EPEVTQTPSHQVTQMGQEVILRCVPISNHLYFYWYRQILGQKVEFLVSFYNNEISEKSEIFDDQFSVERPDGSNFTLKIRSTKLEDSAMYFCAARGGGGASEQFFGPGTRLTVL.

This clonotype was seen more than once but under ten times. One junction end disagrees with the germline gene, perhaps due to a read error. The V gene is TRBV7-9, the J gene TRBJ2-5; 13 positions match TRBD2. This CDR3 comprises 17 residues. CDR1 and CDR2 from the germline V gene are SEHNR and FQNEAQ (reference sequence). The CDR3 nucleotides read TGTGTCAGCAGCGTCGGGACTAGCGGGGAAAGCCAAGAGACCCAGTACTTC. Protein product: CVSSVGTSGESQETQYF.

This clonotype has more than one count but fewer than ten. The genes are TRBV6-2 or TRBV6-3 and TRBJ2-1; D remains unclear. The germline CDR1 and CDR2 sequences are MNHEY and SVGEGT. Trimming removed 8 bases at V and 6 bases at J, with 14 bases between. This CDR3 comprises 13 residues. Here the CDR3 DNA reads TGTGCCAGCCTATCTAGTCCTCCCAATGAGCAGTTCTTC. Protein product: CASLSSPPNEQFF.

In this sample, this clonotype turned up a few times. The J gene is TRBJ2-7, the V gene TRBV7-8; 8 bases agree with TRBD1. The CDR3 consists of 14 residues. Looked up from germline, CDR1 is SGHVS and CDR2 is FQNEAQ. The V segment lost 5 bases and the J segment 6 bases; nucleotides outside the gene matches: 9. CDR3 in amino acids: CASSQGAESSEQYF. CDR3 DNA: TGTGCCAGCAGCCAGGGGGCTGAGTCGTCCGAGCAGTACTTC.

In regard to this clonotype: One end of the junction varies from germline; a read error may be responsible. The CDR3 region has the DNA TGTGCCGGCAGCTCAGGGACTAGCGGGGGTCGTAATGAGCAGTTCTTC. It translates to CAGSSGTSGGRNEQFF. The V call is TRBV7-9, the J call TRBJ2-1; 14 bases match TRBD2. The CDR3 length is 16 residues. The germline V gene has CDR1 SEHNR and CDR2 FQNEAQ (reference sequence).

This clonotype has ten or more counts. This chain joins TRBV5-5 and TRBJ1-2; D ambiguous. V was pared by 2 bases and J by 7 bases, with 12 bases between. Germline-derived CDR1 and CDR2 are SGHKS and YYEKEE (reference sequence). This CDR3 spans 13 amino acids. The DNA for the CDR3 is TGTGCCAGCAGCTTATTAGATGGTAGTGGCTACACCTTC. This encodes CASSLLDGSGYTF.

The gene calls are TRBV20-1 and TRBJ1-5; D gene uncertain. V shed 3 bases and J shed 6 bases, with 9 bases lying between them. The germline V gene encodes CDR1 DFQATT and CDR2 SNEGSKA (reference sequence). This CDR3 region has 12 residues. Written as DNA, the CDR3 is TGCAGTGCTAGTGACTTTGGTCAGCCCCAGCATTTT. Its translation is CSASDFGQPQHF.

This clonotype was seen repeatedly, ten times or more. J is TRBJ2-7 and V is TRBV10-3; D gene unclear. This CDR3 has 15 residues. From germline, CDR1 is ENHRY and CDR2 SYGVKD. V lost 4 bases and J 3 bases, leaving 16 bases between the germline ends. The DNA for the CDR3 is TGTGCCATCAGTGGGAATGGAGATGGATACTACGAGCAGTACTTC. Its translation is CAISGNGDGYYEQYF.

This clonotype was seen more than once but under ten times. The chain is built from TRBV4-3 and TRBJ2-7; tentatively, D is TRBD1 (6 bases). From germline, CDR1 is LGHNA and CDR2 YSLEER. The CDR3 loop spans 15 amino acids. V shed 0 bases and J shed 3 bases, with 12 bases lying between them. This chain's CDR3 is CASSQESWDIYEQYF. The CDR3 nucleotides are TGCGCCAGCAGCCAAGAAAGTTGGGACATCTACGAGCAGTACTTC.